This entry lists 10 T cell receptor beta chains sequenced from one sample in a study of CD4 T cells in relation to SARS-CoV-2 and coronaviruses. Sequencing used immunoSEQ multiplex PCR; TCRdb keeps in-frame clones, though not all of them. The sample has over 10,000 clones, around four fifths seen once. The unexposed donors gave CD4+ T cells in about 2011-2018, prior to COVID-19. After about ten days of culture, CD4+ T cells were isolated. Their target antigens are unknown. Sequencing used CD4+ T cells from PBMCs, cultured in vitro. These receptors came from a human donor in good health.

This chain links TRBV5-1 with TRBJ2-3; D is perhaps TRBD2 (5 bases). CDR1 SGHRS and CDR2 YFSETQ come from the germline V gene. The CDR3 contains 16 residues. The V and J ends lost 2 bases and 5 bases respectively, with 18 bases between them. The chain's CDR3 is CASSFVFELRGDTQYF. The DNA for the CDR3 is TGCGCCAGCAGCTTCGTGTTCGAACTTCGGGGAGATACGCAGTATTTT.

This clone was picked up a small number of times. The rearrangement joins TRBV7-9 to TRBJ2-7; D may match TRBD1 or TRBD2 (6 bases each). CDR1 is SEHNR, CDR2 FQNEAQ, per germline (reference sequence). The CDR3 contains 13 residues. The V end lost 6 bases, the J end lost 5 bases, and 14 bases lay between the germline ends. The CDR3 DNA is TGTGCCAGCAGACCTCCGGGGGCCCACGAGCAGTACTTC. Protein sequence: CASRPPGAHEQYF.

This clone was seen a few times. The CDR3, as DNA: TGTGCCAGCAGTGGGGACACTGGGGAGCAACCCCAGCATTTT. Translating gives CASSGDTGEQPQHF. The rearrangement links TRBV2 to TRBJ1-5; TRBD1 might be the D (6 bases). The ends were cut back, 4 bases at V and 10 bases at J, with 17 bases in the middle. CDR1 and CDR2 (germline): SNHLY, FYNNEI. The CDR3 is 14 residues long.

This chain's CDR3 is CASSYEGQTNTEAFF. In nucleotides, the CDR3 is TGTGCCAGCAGTTACGAGGGACAGACGAACACTGAAGCTTTCTTT. This chain links TRBV6-6 with TRBJ1-1; 7 bases match TRBD1. V lost 2 bases and J lost 1; bases outside the gene matches: 4. From germline, CDR1 is MNHNY and CDR2 SVGAGI (reference sequence). The CDR3 length is 15 residues.

The V and J genes are TRBV19 and TRBJ1-1; 9 nucleotides agree with TRBD1. V lost 3 bases, J lost 4 bases, and 6 bases stayed unmatched. Germline CDR1 is LNHDA and CDR2 is SQIVND (reference sequence). The CDR3 is made up of 15 amino acids. Written as DNA, the CDR3 is TGTGCCAGTAGTATTACAGGGGGCATGGGCACTGAAGCTTTCTTT. Translated: CASSITGGMGTEAFF.

This chain joins TRBV5-1 and TRBJ2-1; 8 bases agree with TRBD1. V lost 3 bases and J lost 7; bases outside the gene matches: 9. Germline CDR1 is SGHRS and CDR2 is YFSETQ. The CDR3 spans 15 residues. CDR3 residues: CASSSLRTGRNEQFF. The CDR3 region has the DNA TGCGCCAGCAGCTCCCTTAGGACAGGGCGAAATGAGCAGTTCTTC.

CDR3: CASRRQGAGEQFF. The DNA of the CDR3 is TGTGCCAGCAGACGACAGGGGGCGGGTGAGCAGTTCTTC. This rearrangement joins TRBV6-5 to TRBJ2-1, with 10 bases lining up with TRBD1. The CDR3 is 13 residues long. Losses at the gene ends were 6 bases for V and 9 bases for J; bases not matched to a gene: 5. Per germline, CDR1 MNHEY and CDR2 SVGAGI.

The chain is built from TRBV4-1 and TRBJ2-1; TRBD2 matches at 15 bases. Trimming cost V 4 bases and J 0 bases; bases outside gene matches: 7. Per the germline V gene, CDR1 is MGHRA and CDR2 is YSYEKL. The CDR3 sequence is 19 residues long. The CDR3 nucleotides read TGCGCCAGCAGCCCTAGGACTAGCGGGGGGGTGGGCTCCTACAATGAGCAGTTCTTC. Amino acids: CASSPRTSGGVGSYNEQFF.

The V call is TRBV3-1 (or the pseudogene TRBV3-2), the J call TRBJ2-5; a possible D gene is TRBD2 (5 bases). V lost 2 bases and J lost 3, with 16 bases in between. The length of the CDR3 is 16 residues. Germline CDR1 is LGHDT and CDR2 is YNNKEL (reference sequence). CDR3 bases: TGTGCCAGCAGCCAATTAGGTATGGACTCGAAAGAGACCCAGTACTTC. Translating gives CASSQLGMDSKETQYF.

This clone occurred once. One end of the junction is discordant with germline, which a read error may explain. At the DNA level, this CDR3 is encoded by other sequences in the same sample as well. The rearrangement links TRBV6-1 to TRBJ2-7; D might be TRBD2 (5 bases). CDR1 and CDR2 (germline): MNHNS, SASEGT. The CDR3 contains 14 residues. CDR3 amino acids: CASSEAPGIYEQYF. DNA of the CDR3: TGTGCCAGCAGTGAAGCGCCGGGAATATACGAGCAATACTTC.